This T cell receptor beta chain was profiled in a study of blood T cell repertoires in COVID-19 (dated by TCRdb to 2020 to 2022). About the full investigation: Samples covering the acute and convalescent phases of COVID-19 were provided by collaborators in the United States, Italy and Spain. Where available, HLA class I and class II types were taken from metadata supplied by the sample provider and were not determined by assay-based typing. The prospective study material was composed of cDNA or gDNA derived from T cells, B-cell-depleted T cells, or PBMCs. Subjects who had been exposed to COVID-19, were actively infected with it, or had recovered from it provided the deeply sampled blood TCRbeta repertoires that made up the dataset. A de-identified subject ID, COVID-19 status, age in years and sex were almost always included in the sample metadata. The samples were drawn from the first 160 participants of the ongoing ImmuneRACE study and from 1,254 subjects provided by 6 global collaborators. The repertoires were made available in a free public database intended to serve as a resource for research on the immune response to SARS-CoV-2.

TCRbeta CDR3 regions were amplified from genomic DNA by means of the immunoSEQ Assay, a bias-controlled multiplex PCR. In the source study's methods: Nucleated cell counts per sample were estimated from amplification of reference gene primers within the assay. To quantify the absolute abundance of each unique TCRbeta CDR3 rearrangement, sequence reads were collapsed and filtered. For each sample, productive Simpson clonality was calculated as the square root of Simpson's diversity index over productive rearrangements. Imported from immuneACCESS, the table was reduced by TCRdb to in-frame sequences with V and J called. These copies leave out some clones; in studies compared against another copy, an unresolved V gene accounts for under half, and the cause of the remainder is not known. V, J and clone size are those of that table, while D and trimming were read from the DNA. Within this sample are fewer than 350,000 clones, with 70% to 90% of them counted one time only. Together, the top ten hold about 1.5% of the sample.

A note on this clone: No cognate antigen has been identified for it. Base qualities are not recorded, but no much larger clone differs from it by a single base.

At one collaborating source in Seattle, patients were enrolled during active infection and were followed longitudinally through the course of disease. The collaborating institutions used their own protocols to collect whole blood in K2EDTA tubes. For TCRbeta analysis, collaborators shipped samples as frozen whole blood, isolated PBMCs, or DNA extracted from either of those sample types. The full study reports these points: The quantity of clinical and demographic metadata differed by source and by participant and was supplied without curation.

The CDR3 numbers 13 residues from cysteine through phenylalanine. CDR3 DNA is the only sequence kept; it has 39 bases, read in frame from the first base. CDR1 and CDR2 are read off the germline V gene as SGHDN and FVKESK. V and J are truncated by 3 bases and 11 bases respectively, leaving an intervening sequence of 16 bases. The rearrangement combines TRBV14 with TRBJ1-1, with the D segment identity uncertain. This TCR derives from a woman aged 25 to 39 with COVID-19, enrolled during active disease. The sample taken for sequencing was peripheral blood. At the DNA level, the sequence is TGTGCCAGCAGCCACTTAGCGCAAGACAACGCTTTCTTT. This gives the protein CASSHLAQDNAFF.